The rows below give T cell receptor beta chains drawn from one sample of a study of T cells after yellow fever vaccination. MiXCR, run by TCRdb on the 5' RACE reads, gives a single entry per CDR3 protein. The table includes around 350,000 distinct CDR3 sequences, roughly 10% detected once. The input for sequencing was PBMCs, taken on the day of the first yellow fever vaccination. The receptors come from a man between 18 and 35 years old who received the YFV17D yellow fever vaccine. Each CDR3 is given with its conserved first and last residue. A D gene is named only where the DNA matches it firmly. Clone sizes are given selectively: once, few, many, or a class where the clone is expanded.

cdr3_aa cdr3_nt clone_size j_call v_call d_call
CASSLGSWGNSPLHF TGTGCCAGCAGTTTAGGGAGCTGGGGTAATTCACCCCTCCACTTT . TRBJ1-6 TRBV12-3/TRBV12-4 .
CASSLGQANQPQHF TGTGCCAGCAGTTTAGGACAGGCTAATCAGCCCCAGCATTTT . TRBJ1-5 TRBV12-3/TRBV12-4 .
CASSLSAGGFFRDTQYF TGTGCCAGCAGTTTATCGGCAGGGGGTTTTTTTCGAGATACGCAGTATTTT few TRBJ2-3 TRBV12-3/TRBV12-4 TRBD1
CASSNTGPGTDTQYF TGTGCCAGCAGTAACACAGGGCCGGGCACAGATACGCAGTATTTT few TRBJ2-3 TRBV28 .
CASSPEGGSADTQYF TGTGCCAGCAGCCCCGAGGGGGGGAGCGCAGATACGCAGTATTTT . TRBJ2-3 TRBV7-3 .
CASSPLGFQETQYF TGCGCCAGCAGCCCCTTGGGCTTCCAAGAGACCCAGTACTTC . TRBJ2-5 TRBV4-1 .
CSLTWGGWNTQYF TGCAGCCTTACATGGGGGGGCTGGAATACGCAGTATTTT few TRBJ2-3 TRBV29-1 .
CAFASGGALSNEQFF TGTGCCTTCGCCAGCGGGGGGGCCCTGAGCAATGAGCAGTTCTTC few TRBJ2-1 TRBV30 TRBD2
CASNRAFGLEAFF TGTGCCAGCAACCGGGCTTTCGGGCTAGAAGCTTTCTTT few TRBJ1-1 TRBV27 .
CASSYKRTAAHTGELFF TGTGCCAGCAGTTACAAACGGACAGCGGCTCACACCGGGGAGCTGTTTTTT . TRBJ2-2 TRBV6-5 .
CATSGSDRGITDTQYF TGTGCCACCAGTGGATCGGACAGGGGCATCACAGATACGCAGTATTTT many TRBJ2-3 TRBV24-1 TRBD1
CASSLGTKTYEQYF TGTGCCAGCAGCTTGGGGACAAAAACCTACGAGCAGTACTTC many TRBJ2-7 TRBV7-2 .
CASSPGQGEYEQYF TGCGCCAGCAGCCCCGGACAGGGAGAGTACGAGCAGTACTTC few TRBJ2-7 TRBV5-1 TRBD1
CASSSRDSNNSPLHF TGCGCCAGCAGCTCCCGGGACAGCAATAATTCACCCCTCCACTTT . TRBJ1-6 TRBV5-1 TRBD1
CASSPAISREKLFF TGTGCCAGCTCACCCGCGATTTCCAGGGAAAAACTGTTTTTT . TRBJ1-4 TRBV18 .
CASTAGEAEYIQYF TGTGCCAGCACGGCCGGGGAGGCGGAGTACATTCAGTACTTC . TRBJ2-4 TRBV12-3/TRBV12-4 .
CASSLNSGGPITADTQYF TGTGCCAGCAGCTTAAATAGCGGGGGGCCCATTACGGCAGATACGCAGTATTTT few TRBJ2-3 TRBV7-3 TRBD2
CASSLLKETQYF TGTGCCAGCAGTTTATTGAAGGAGACCCAGTACTTC many TRBJ2-5 TRBV28 .
CASSLARGFGADTQYF TGTGCCAGCAGTTTAGCCCGGGGGTTCGGCGCAGATACGCAGTATTTT . TRBJ2-3 TRBV27 .
CASSPPAAGPSTDTQYF TGTGCCAGCTCACCACCGGCAGCGGGGCCCAGCACAGATACGCAGTATTTT few TRBJ2-3 TRBV18 TRBD2
CASSLYGGQFTYNEQFF TGTGCCAGCAGTTTATATGGGGGACAGTTTACGTACAATGAGCAGTTCTTC few TRBJ2-1 TRBV27 TRBD1
CASSGGRAGEGDTQYF TGTGCCAGCAGTGGCGGGAGGGCAGGGGAAGGAGATACGCAGTATTTT few TRBJ2-3 TRBV2 TRBD2
CASSHLGQENEKLFF TGCGCCAGCAGCCACTTGGGACAGGAGAATGAAAAACTGTTTTTT few TRBJ1-4 TRBV4-1 TRBD1
CASSKGGRETQYF TGTGCCAGCAGCAAAGGGGGCCGGGAGACCCAGTACTTC few TRBJ2-5 TRBV21-1 .
CASSQSEFVAKNIQYF TGTGCCAGCAGCCAATCGGAATTCGTAGCCAAAAACATTCAGTACTTC . TRBJ2-4 TRBV3-1 .
CASRYGTSGGDTQYF TGTGCCAGCAGATACGGGACTAGCGGGGGAGATACGCAGTATTTT few TRBJ2-3 TRBV12-3/TRBV12-4 TRBD2
CASSLGQGEPQHF TGCGCCAGCAGCTTAGGGCAGGGTGAACCCCAGCATTTT few TRBJ1-5 TRBV5-1 .